This T cell receptor (beta chain) comes out of a study of response to subunit inactivated influenza vaccine. TCRdb analysed the RT-PCR reads with MiXCR anew, one entry per CDR3 protein. The profile shows 610,000 or so distinct CDR3 sequences, less than 15% of them singletons. Study results and limitations: T cells newly recruited by each seasonal influenza vaccination are few, the authors suggested.

Regarding this clonotype: Antigen specificity is unknown.

The CDR3 sequence is 16 residues long. V shed 0 bases and J 10 bases; nucleotides not matched to a gene: 7. CDR1 is LGHNA, CDR2 YSLEER, per germline. The sequence was collected from a man in his forties or fifties who received an inactivated influenza vaccine. This chain uses TRBV4-3 with TRBJ2-6, with TRBD1 identical over 9 bases. Sequenced here: PBMCs from blood, sampled less than 13 days after vaccination. CDR3 DNA: TGCGCCAGCAGCCAAGATCCCTCGGACAGGGGTAACGTCCTGACTTTC. Encoded protein: CASSQDPSDRGNVLTF.